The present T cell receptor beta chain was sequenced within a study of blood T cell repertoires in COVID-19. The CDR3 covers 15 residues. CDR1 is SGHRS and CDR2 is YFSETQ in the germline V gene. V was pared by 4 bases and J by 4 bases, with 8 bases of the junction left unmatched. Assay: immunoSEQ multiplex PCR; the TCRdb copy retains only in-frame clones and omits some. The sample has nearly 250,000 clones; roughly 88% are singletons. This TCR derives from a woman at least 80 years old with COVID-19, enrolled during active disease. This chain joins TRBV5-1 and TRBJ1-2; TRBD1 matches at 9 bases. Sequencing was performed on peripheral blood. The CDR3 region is CASSPGQGILYGYTF. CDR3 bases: TGCGCCAGCAGCCCGGGACAGGGTATTCTCTATGGCTACACCTTC. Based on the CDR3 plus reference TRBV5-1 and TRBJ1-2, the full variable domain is KAGVTQTPRYLIKTRGQQVTLSCSPISGHRSVSWYQQTPGQGLQFLFEYFSETQRNKGNFPGRFSGRQFSNSRSEMNVSTLELGDSALYLCASSPGQGILYGYTFGSGTRLTVV.